A single sample is the source of the 10 T cell receptor beta chains below, sequenced in a study of vaccination effects on CD4 cells after COVID-19. The antigens of these receptors remain unknown. Using viral peptide pools, the ViraFEST assay grew out antigen-specific CD4+ T cells prior to sequencing. Following culture for approximately 11 days, CD4+ T cells were isolated. Between March and December 2020, the person had a SARS-CoV-2 infection that PCR confirmed. The repertoire was sequenced with immunoSEQ multiplex PCR; TCRdb's copy has only in-frame clones and lacks some. The repertoire includes about 45,000 clones, roughly four fifths of them detected once, and under 30% sits in the top ten. This sample comprised CD4+ T cells from PBMCs cultured with a peptide pool, obtained before COVID-19 vaccination. The receptors derive from a human donor who had a prior SARS-CoV-2 infection.

The rearrangement joins TRBV6-5 to TRBJ2-5, with D tentatively TRBD1 (6 bases). The CDR3 length is 14 residues. Trimming took 7 bases from V and 3 from J, leaving 15 bases between them. Germline lookup yields CDR1 MNHEY and CDR2 SVGAGI. The CDR3: CASTSGVFEETQYF. For the CDR3, the DNA is TGTGCCAGCACCTCAGGGGTGTTCGAAGAGACCCAGTACTTC.

The chain combines TRBV19 with TRBJ2-3, with D uncertain. Germline-derived CDR1 and CDR2 are LNHDA and SQIVND (reference sequence). This CDR3 is built from 13 residues. Trimming removed 5 bases from V and 4 bases from J, with 10 bases in between. The CDR3 here is CASSGSYPDTQYF. DNA for the CDR3: TGTGCCAGTAGTGGCTCATACCCAGATACGCAGTATTTT.

V and J are TRBV4-2 and TRBJ2-4; D is ambiguous. Germline V gives CDR1 LGHNA, CDR2 YNFKEQ. Trimming left V 1 base short and J 9 bases short, with 22 bases between. The CDR3 spans 17 residues. The CDR3, as DNA: TGTGCCAGCAGCCAAGTCGCTGTCGGGTTACAGTTTAGCATTCAGTACTTC. It yields the protein CASSQVAVGLQFSIQYF.

The rearrangement uses TRBV19 and TRBJ1-4; a weak D match, TRBD1 (6 bases). V was clipped by 6 bases and J by 8 bases, with 22 bases between them. CDR1 is LNHDA, CDR2 SQIVND, per germline (reference sequence). CDR3 length: 16 amino acids. CDR3 protein: CASSRLDSPAREKLFF. CDR3 in DNA: TGTGCCAGTAGCCGTTTGGACAGCCCCGCGAGGGAAAAACTGTTTTTT.

This clone showed up just a few times. The rearrangement joins TRBV3-1 (or the pseudogene TRBV3-2) to TRBJ1-3; D is ambiguous. V was cut by 4 bases and J by 2 bases, with 12 bases left in between. This CDR3 contains 15 residues. Germline V gene sequence: CDR1 LGHDT, CDR2 YNNKEL (reference sequence). CDR3 loop: CASSRSDATGNTIYF. The DNA of the CDR3 is TGTGCCAGCAGCCGATCGGACGCCACTGGAAACACCATATATTTT.

The chain couples TRBV24-1 to TRBJ1-4; 7 nucleotides agree with TRBD1. The CDR3 runs 15 residues. Germline loops: CDR1 KGHDR, CDR2 SFDVKD. V trimming: 4 bases; J trimming: 7 bases; junction bases outside the gene matches: 8. CDR3 amino acids: CATSDSRDSAEKLFF. The DNA of the CDR3 is TGTGCCACCAGTGACTCCCGGGACAGCGCTGAAAAACTGTTTTTT.

The CDR3 spells CAISLADRVGGGYTF. The DNA of the CDR3 is TGTGCCATCAGCTTAGCCGACAGGGTGGGTGGTGGCTACACCTTC. This sequence joins TRBV10-3 and TRBJ1-2; 7 bases line up with TRBD1. Germline loops: CDR1 ENHRY, CDR2 SYGVKD. J was trimmed by 7 bases and V by 6 bases; bases with no gene match: 14. The length of the CDR3 is 15 residues.

This clone was recorded only once. The gene calls are TRBV4-2 and TRBJ2-5; D is uncertain. CDR1 is LGHNA and CDR2 is YNFKEQ in the germline V gene. The CDR3 is made up of 12 amino acids. V lost 2 bases to trimming and J lost 5 bases, with 6 bases between them. The CDR3, as DNA: TGTGCCAGCAGCCAAAGGTGGGAGACCCAGTACTTC. It codes for CASSQRWETQYF.

The chain links TRBV5-1 to TRBJ2-7, with a possible D match to TRBD1 (6 bases). CDR1 and CDR2 from the germline V gene are SGHRS and YFSETQ. This CDR3 spans 14 amino acids. With 2 bases removed from V and 0 bases from J, the gap between germline ends came to 9 bases. The CDR3 protein is CASSLQGISYEQYF. CDR3 DNA sequence: TGCGCCAGCAGCTTACAGGGCATCTCCTACGAGCAGTACTTC.

The CDR3 sequence: CAIAGSGNTIYF. The CDR3 nucleotides read TGTGCCATTGCGGGCTCTGGAAACACCATATATTTT. The rearrangement uses TRBV6-6 and TRBJ1-3; D is undetermined. This CDR3 is 12 amino acids long. Germline values: CDR1 MNHNY, CDR2 SVGAGI (reference sequence). Trimming removed 10 bases at V and 0 bases at J, with 7 bases between.